This passage covers 17 T cell receptor beta chains from one sample sequenced in a study of blood T cell repertoires in COVID-19. Profiled with immunoSEQ multiplex PCR; TCRdb holds only in-frame clones, not every one. The sample lists roughly 290,000 clones, about 80% seen once, with approximately 14% in the top ten. The sequencing sample was made of peripheral blood. These receptors all stem from a person aged 65-85 years with COVID-19, enrolled during active disease.

This CDR3 is CASSPRLAGGPEQYF. The CDR3 region has the DNA TGTGCCAGCAGCCCCCGACTAGCGGGAGGCCCCGAGCAGTACTTC. J is TRBJ2-7 and V is TRBV7-2, with 13 bases lining up with TRBD2. Trimming cost V 5 bases and J 6 bases; bases outside gene matches: 7. CDR1 and CDR2 from the germline V gene are SGHTA and FQGNSA. There are 15 residues in the CDR3.

The chain is built from TRBV25-1 and TRBJ2-3; TRBD2 aligns across 10 bases. The CDR3 runs 16 residues. The V and J ends lost 5 bases and 0 bases, in that order; junction bases with no gene match: 5. CDR1 MGHDK and CDR2 SYGVNS come from the germline V gene. The CDR3 coding sequence is TGTGCCAGCAGTAGCACTAGCGGGGCTAGCACAGATACGCAGTATTTT. Translating it yields CASSSTSGASTDTQYF. Using reference TRBV25-1 and TRBJ2-3 for the parts outside the CDR3, the full variable domain is EADIYQTPRYLVIGTGKKITLECSQTMGHDKMYWYQQDPGMELHLIHYSYGVNSTEKGDLSSESTVSRIRTEHFPLTLESARPSHTSQYLCASSSTSGASTDTQYFGPGTRLTVL.

This clone was counted only a few times. The chain has TRBV6-5 and TRBJ1-4; D remains unclear. The CDR3 has 13 amino acids. V was pared by 7 bases and J by 6 bases, with 12 bases between. Germline V gene sequence: CDR1 MNHEY, CDR2 SVGAGI. CDR3 loop: CASTGSRDEKLFF. CDR3 DNA sequence: TGTGCCAGCACGGGGAGCCGGGATGAAAAACTGTTTTTT.

This clone occurred many times. The J gene is TRBJ2-1, the V gene TRBV5-6; 7 nucleotides agree with TRBD2. The V gene end was trimmed by 7 bases and the J gene end by 2 bases; junction bases not matched to a gene: 12. This CDR3 region has 16 residues. Germline CDR1 reads SGHDT; CDR2 reads YYEEEE. CDR3 in amino acids: CASLGYGAGPYNEQFF. For the CDR3, the DNA is TGTGCCAGCTTAGGGTACGGAGCGGGGCCCTACAATGAGCAGTTCTTC.

The genes are TRBV19 and TRBJ2-7, with TRBD1 identical over 9 bases. CDR1 and CDR2 (germline): LNHDA, SQIVND (reference sequence). This CDR3 has 15 amino acids. The V and J ends lost 6 bases and 4 bases, in that order; junction bases with no gene match: 10. The CDR3 loop is CASSKGGQGNYEQYF. In DNA, the CDR3 is TGTGCCAGTAGCAAGGGGGGACAGGGAAATTACGAGCAGTACTTC.

This chain uses TRBV3-1 (or the pseudogene TRBV3-2) with TRBJ1-2, with D possibly being TRBD1 (6 bases). Germline assignment: CDR1 LGHDT and CDR2 YNNKEL (reference sequence). Deletions cut 4 bases from V and 7 bases from J, with 22 bases between. The CDR3 runs 16 residues. The CDR3 DNA sequence: TGTGCCAGCAGCCGAGCCGGGGACATCATAACGGGTGGCTACACCTTC. Protein sequence: CASSRAGDIITGGYTF.

The V gene is TRBV11-2, the J gene TRBJ2-7; D might be TRBD2 (6 bases). The CDR3 extends over 14 amino acids. Germline V lookup: CDR1 SGHAT, CDR2 FQNNGV. With 7 bases removed from V and 3 bases from J, the gap between germline ends came to 16 bases. DNA of the CDR3: TGTGCCAGCACGTTGGCAGGAGGGATCTACGAGCAGTACTTC. This gives the protein CASTLAGGIYEQYF. Filled out from reference TRBV11-2 and TRBJ2-7, the complete variable domain reads EAGVAQSPRYKIIEKRQSVAFWCNPISGHATLYWYQQILGQGPKLLIQFQNNGVVDDSQLPKDRFSAERLKGVDSTLKIQPAKLEDSAVYLCASTLAGGIYEQYFGPGTRLTVT.

The V call is TRBV15, the J call TRBJ1-2; 7 positions match TRBD1. Germline V CDR1 and CDR2: LNHNV, YYDKDF (reference sequence). The length of the CDR3 is 18 residues. Trimming cost V 5 bases and J 2 bases; bases outside gene matches: 17. CDR3 loop: CATSLLIGQGDANYGYTF. The CDR3, as DNA: TGTGCCACCAGCCTTTTGATAGGCCAGGGGGACGCGAACTATGGCTACACCTTC.

This clone occurred a few times. The rearrangement joins TRBV24-1 to TRBJ2-2, with TRBD1 identical over 7 bases. V lost 11 bases, J lost 4 bases, and 6 bases stayed unmatched. The CDR3 loop spans 13 amino acids. Germline V lookup: CDR1 KGHDR, CDR2 SFDVKD. CDR3 in DNA: TGTGCCATCGGGACAGCAGCCACCGGGGAGCTGTTTTTT. As protein: CAIGTAATGELFF.

The rearrangement joins TRBV29-1 to TRBJ1-5; 9 bases are shared with TRBD1. V shed 5 bases and J 5 bases; nucleotides not matched to a gene: 7. Per germline, CDR1 SQVTM and CDR2 ANQGSEA. The CDR3 has 14 residues. As DNA, the CDR3 is TGCAGCGTTCTGACAGGGGGTCTAGATCAGCCCCAGCATTTT. Protein product: CSVLTGGLDQPQHF.

This clone was found once. The chain is built from TRBV5-4 and TRBJ1-1; the D gene is possibly TRBD1 (5 bases). CDR1 is SGHNT, CDR2 YYREEE, per germline (reference sequence). Deletions cut 1 base from V and 4 bases from J, with 8 bases between. CDR3 length: 13 amino acids. CDR3 nucleotide sequence: TGTGCCAGCAGCTTGTCACAGGTCACTGAAGCTTTCTTT. The encoded protein is CASSLSQVTEAFF.

The chain employs TRBV19 and TRBJ2-2; D gene uncertain. Germline lookup yields CDR1 LNHDA and CDR2 SQIVND (reference sequence). This CDR3 is built from 16 residues. Trimming pared 5 bases from V and 0 bases from J, leaving 13 bases between. The CDR3 DNA reads TGTGCCAGTAGTCTCAACCGAGGAGCGAACACCGGGGAGCTGTTTTTT. The encoded protein is CASSLNRGANTGELFF.

J is TRBJ1-2 and V is TRBV11-2; 8 nucleotides match TRBD1. The CDR3 is 16 residues long. Per germline, CDR1 SGHAT and CDR2 FQNNGV. V was clipped by 5 bases and J by 5 bases; unmatched bases: 13. Here the CDR3 DNA reads TGTGCCAGCAGCCCCCTGACAGGGGTATCGGGATATGGCTACACCTTC. Translating it yields CASSPLTGVSGYGYTF.

The chain employs TRBV28 and TRBJ2-2; 7 bases map to TRBD1. V was clipped by 1 base and J by 6 bases; unmatched bases: 2. The CDR3 runs to 14 residues. Germline assignment: CDR1 MDHEN and CDR2 SYDVKM. The CDR3 protein is CASSLSQGAGELFF. For the CDR3, the DNA is TGTGCCAGCAGTTTATCCCAGGGGGCCGGGGAGCTGTTTTTT. The entire variable domain, with the rest obtained from reference TRBV28 and TRBJ2-2, is as follows: DVKVTQSSRYLVKRTGEKVFLECVQDMDHENMFWYRQDPGLGLRLIYFSYDVKMKEKGDIPEGYSVSREKKERFSLILESASTNQTSMYLCASSLSQGAGELFFGEGSRLTVL.

In this sample, this clone turned up a few times. The rearrangement uses TRBV6-5 and TRBJ1-2, with D unresolved. Germline V gene lookup returns CDR1 MNHEY and CDR2 SVGAGI. The CDR3 has 13 residues. The V end lost 7 bases, the J end lost 4 bases, and 13 bases lay between the germline ends. The CDR3 reads CASKADGFYGYTF. As DNA, the CDR3 is TGTGCCAGCAAAGCGGACGGCTTCTATGGCTACACCTTC.

This clone was seen a single time. V gene TRBV7-6 combines with J gene TRBJ2-7, with 7 bases identical to TRBD1. With 2 bases clipped from V and 5 bases from J, the junction kept 9 bases outside the gene matches. Germline assignment: CDR1 SGHVS and CDR2 FNYEAQ. This CDR3 spans 15 amino acids. DNA for the CDR3: TGTGCCAGCAGCTTAACCTCCTTGACAGGGCACGAGCAGTACTTC. The encoded protein is CASSLTSLTGHEQYF. Together with reference TRBV7-6 and TRBJ2-7, the CDR3 gives the full variable domain: GAGVSQSPRYKVTKRGQDVALRCDPISGHVSLYWYRQALGQGPEFLTYFNYEAQQDKSGLPNDRFSAERPEGSISTLTIQRTEQRDSAMYRCASSLTSLTGHEQYFGPGTRLTVT.

The chain carries TRBV12-3 or TRBV12-4 and TRBJ2-5; D possibly corresponds to TRBD2 (6 bases). This CDR3 spans 12 amino acids. V was trimmed by 5 bases and J by 10 bases, leaving 14 bases between them. For the CDR3, the DNA is TGTGCCAGCAGTCCCGGTCTCGGGGGCCAGTACTTC. This translates into CASSPGLGGQYF.